This T cell receptor (beta chain) was profiled in a study of blood T cell repertoires in COVID-19. Study overall: COVID-19 samples collected from the United States, Italy and Spain covered acute and convalescent phases.

Authors' data handling: For nucleated cells, counts were estimated from reference gene primer amplification. Assay used: immunoSEQ multiplex PCR; TCRdb lists only in-frame clones, some missing. That table furnishes V, J and clone size, whereas the DNA furnished D and trimming. Of roughly 240,000 clones in the sample, 86% are singletons; the top ten hold roughly 5.2%. The CDR3 contains 12 residues. V was clipped by 11 bases and J by 5 bases, with 15 bases between them. Germline assignment: CDR1 SNHLY and CDR2 FYNNEI. The source material was peripheral blood. This rearrangement joins TRBV2 to TRBJ2-5; D may be TRBD2 (6 bases). The clonotype originates from a woman older than 75 with COVID-19, enrolled during active disease. The CDR3 DNA sequence: TGTGCCTCAAGACTAGGACCGGAGACCCAGTACTTC. It translates to CASRLGPETQYF.